This TCR beta chain is from a study of T cell responses to AZD1222 COVID-19 vaccine (dated by TCRdb to 2020 to 2023). At the level of the whole study: AZD1222 recipients with second doses at about 4 weeks or about 12 weeks were pooled, because spike-specific TCR depth and breadth did not differ between schedules. Trial participants were enrolled by age into subgroups of 18-55, 56-69 and 70-plus years, and around 150, 28 and 57 TCR-sequenced participants, respectively, were included in these subgroups. A total of about 230 trial participants underwent TCR sequencing, of whom 200 to 220 received two doses of AZD1222 and approximately 25 received two doses of the MenACWY control vaccine. Here is what the overall study found, with its caveats: A significant rise in spike-specific TCR breadth and depth was observed after two AZD1222 doses relative to day 0 and relative to MenACWY recipients. The 56-69-year group was small, and its depth increase did not reach significance, likely because of low power. Conclusions about previously exposed vaccinees were limited because only six AZD1222 recipients were SARS-CoV-2 seropositive at baseline. Because no day 14 peak-response samples were available, repertoires were characterized only after the peak T cell response. Participants were mostly white British, with more females than males. The authors suggested clonal diversity may have been underestimated. Epitopes outside the regions mutated in the B.1.351 and B.1.1.7 variants were reportedly recognized by nearly half of the unique spike-specific TCRs. The vaccine-associated CD4 TCRs covered the entire spike protein, and the dominant responses fell in regions 160-218 and 743-854.

The meaning of the sample's time point label: baseline before first vaccination. Vaccinee samples were obtained from the UK trials COV001 and COV002, which included a single-blind randomized controlled phase 2/3 trial of AZD1222 (ChAdOx1 nCoV-19) in healthy adults. For TCRbeta chain sequencing, PBMC samples from trial participants were taken at day 0 and at day 28 after the second dose. The CDR3 goes from the cysteine to the valine over 15 residues. The sequence is cut down to CDR3 DNA, 45 bases in frame from base 1. For CDR1 and CDR2, the germline V gene lists SGHNT and YENEEA. V ends up 0 bases short and J 6 bases short, with an unmatched junction base count of 6. As concerns this clone: Its antigen remains unidentified. Base qualities are not provided; no much larger clone lies one nucleotide away.

The CDR3 regions of human TCRbeta chains were analyzed by immunosequencing. The authors' analysis ran thus. Repertoire TCRs were checked for matches against a reference library of SARS-CoV-2-specific TCRs that had been generated using the MIRA antigen-specificity platform. Breadth meant the fraction of unique TCRs that were SARS-CoV-2-associated, whereas depth meant the fraction of total T cells that were SARS-CoV-2-associated. Using the MIRA data, each spike-specific TCR was assigned both to the spike region to which the TCR was reactive and to a CD4 or CD8 class. Log10-transformed breadth and depth values were compared by one-way ANOVA with Sidak's multiple comparisons tests. Drawn from immuneACCESS, this table holds only the in-frame rearrangements with V and J called that TCRdb kept. Clones are partly lost; checked studies trace under half to an unresolved V gene and leave the rest unexplained. V and J calls and clone size are copied from that table; D and trimming were computed from the DNA. The sample table shows 99,000 or so clones, and around nine tenths are seen once. About 2.9% of the sample is in the top ten clones.

The sequence links TRBV11-3 to TRBJ2-7; 9 bases in between match TRBD2. The receptor comes from an adult in good health. The sequencing used peripheral blood, collected on day 0 of AZD1222 vaccination. The DNA reads TGTGCCAGCAGCTTAGATAGCGGGAGAGGGGTCGAGCAGTACGTC. Its translation is CASSLDSGRGVEQYV.